These 27 T cell receptor beta chains were sequenced from one sample in a study of quantifying T cell responses using KT2 cells. Study-wide background: cDNA was made from DNase-treated RNA using alpha and beta constant primers.

A single-stranded UMI oligo with SP2 sequence was ligated to cDNA 3' ends. An equimolar mix of RC1.1 and RC1.2 primed the beta chain across TRBC1 and TRBC2. TCRdb re-called the UMI-ligation and nested PCR reads with MiXCR, one entry per CDR3 protein. Counted here are some 33,000 distinct CDR3 sequences, 9% to 12% occurring once; the ten biggest clones make up about 9.9%. The sample taken for sequencing was PBMCs spiked with cells of the T cell clone KT2. The receptors stem from a human donor.

This clonotype has just a few counts. The J gene is TRBJ2-5, the V gene TRBV2, with D tentatively TRBD2 (6 bases). CDR1 is SNHLY and CDR2 is FYNNEI in the germline V gene. This CDR3 is built from 15 residues. V dropped 3 bases and J dropped 5 bases, with 16 bases sitting between them. This chain's CDR3 is CASSDLGGGGETQYF. The CDR3 nucleotides are TGTGCCAGCAGTGATCTTGGGGGAGGAGGCGAGACCCAGTACTTC.

On this clonotype: A much more abundant neighbour one base away suggests this may be a read error. This sequence joins TRBV7-2 and TRBJ2-1, with 10 nucleotides matching TRBD2. CDR1 SGHTA and CDR2 FQGNSA come from the germline V gene. CDR3 size: 12 residues. Trimming at V came to 6 bases and at J to 9 bases, leaving 2 bases not matched to a gene. Here the CDR3 DNA reads TGTGCCAGCAGGAGGACTAGCGGTGAGCAGTTCTTC. Residues: CASRRTSGEQFF.

This clonotype was detected only a few times. V usage is TRBV12-3 or TRBV12-4 and J usage is TRBJ2-1, with D unclear. This CDR3 is built from 14 residues. Trimming cost V 1 base and J 7 bases, with 11 bases left between them. The CDR3 DNA follows: TGTGCCAGCAGTTTAGGCAGTTTAGGAAATGAGCAGTTCTTC. This sequence encodes CASSLGSLGNEQFF.

V usage is TRBV4-1 and J usage is TRBJ1-2; tentative D call: TRBD1 (5 bases). This CDR3 region has 15 residues. Germline V gene lookup returns CDR1 MGHRA and CDR2 YSYEKL. V lost 1 base, J lost 4 bases, and 13 bases lay in between. CDR3 region: CASSQGGREAYGYTF. In nucleotides, the CDR3 is TGCGCCAGCAGCCAAGGTGGCAGGGAGGCCTATGGCTACACCTTC.

The chain has TRBV29-1 and TRBJ1-3, with 7 bases fitting TRBD1. This CDR3 is built from 14 residues. Germline values: CDR1 SQVTM, CDR2 ANQGSEA. The junction had 15 bases not matched to a gene; V was cut back by 8 bases and J by 8 bases. In DNA form, the CDR3 reads TGCAGCTGCCGGGACAGTCGGGCCGGGGACACCATATATTTT. Amino acid sequence: CSCRDSRAGDTIYF.

This clonotype came up many times. The chain has TRBV5-8 and TRBJ1-1; D ambiguous. This CDR3 region has 14 residues. The germline V gene encodes CDR1 SGHTS and CDR2 YDEGEE. Trimming took off 3 bases at V and 4 bases at J, with 13 bases between the two ends. CDR3 DNA sequence: TGTGCCAGCAGCTGGAGCTATGGAGGCACTGAAGCTTTCTTT. Its protein product is CASSWSYGGTEAFF.

This clonotype came up many times. The J gene is TRBJ1-2, the V gene TRBV7-8; perhaps TRBD1 as D (5 bases). This CDR3 has 19 amino acids. V was shortened by 1 base and J by 6 bases, with 27 bases between the two germline ends. Germline V gene lookup returns CDR1 SGHVS and CDR2 FQNEAQ. The CDR3 DNA reads TGTGCCAGCAGCTTAGTTGCGGGTGCGGACCCCAGAGGGGTCGATGGCTACACCTTC. It encodes CASSLVAGADPRGVDGYTF.

V and J are TRBV7-2 and TRBJ2-3; a possible D gene is TRBD1 (5 bases). Trimming took 5 bases from V and 1 from J, leaving 13 bases between them. Looked up from germline, CDR1 is SGHTA and CDR2 is FQGNSA. The CDR3 length is 15 residues. CDR3 bases: TGTGCCAGCAGCACCTCCAGGGTTGGCACAGATACGCAGTATTTT. Protein product: CASSTSRVGTDTQYF.

This rearrangement joins TRBV3-1 to TRBJ1-1; TRBD1 is a possible D gene (5 bases). V gave up 4 bases and J gave up 5 bases, with 17 bases separating them. The CDR3 is 15 amino acids. CDR1 is LGHDT and CDR2 is YNNKEL in the germline V gene (reference sequence). The CDR3 protein is CASSLLQGSGTEAFF. The CDR3 DNA sequence: TGTGCCAGCAGCCTGCTCCAGGGCAGCGGGACTGAAGCTTTCTTT.

This clonotype was picked up a small number of times. The rearrangement links TRBV9 to TRBJ2-1; TRBD2 aligns across 13 bases. The trim removed 3 bases at V and 4 bases at J, leaving 4 bases unmatched. Per germline, CDR1 SGDLS and CDR2 YYNGEE. The CDR3 runs to 16 residues. CDR3 residues: CASSGTSGSRYNEQFF. CDR3 bases: TGTGCCAGCAGCGGGACTAGCGGGAGCCGTTACAATGAGCAGTTCTTC.

The sample holds a few counts of this clonotype. V and J are TRBV6-5 and TRBJ1-2; TRBD1 aligns across 11 bases. Germline CDR1 is MNHEY and CDR2 is SVGAGI. The CDR3 covers 14 residues. Trimming at V came to 5 bases and at J to 5 bases, leaving 4 bases not matched to a gene. The CDR3 protein is CASSGTGGRYGYTF. The DNA for the CDR3 is TGTGCCAGCAGTGGGACAGGGGGTCGGTATGGCTACACCTTC.

This clonotype was picked up many times. The chain is built from TRBV12-5 and TRBJ2-1, with unresolved D. Trimming stripped 5 bases from V and 0 bases from J, with 23 bases between. CDR1 is LGHNT and CDR2 is FRNRAP in the germline V gene. The length of the CDR3 is 19 residues. The CDR3 protein is CASGIYAPRTVSSYNEQFF. In DNA, the CDR3 is TGTGCTAGTGGTATCTACGCCCCCCGGACGGTGAGCTCCTACAATGAGCAGTTCTTC.

V and J are TRBV29-1 and TRBJ2-7; D perhaps matches TRBD2 (5 bases). CDR1 SQVTM and CDR2 ANQGSEA come from the germline V gene. The CDR3 consists of 13 residues. Trimming stripped 2 bases from V and 0 bases from J, with 8 bases between. This CDR3 is CSVERDDSYEQYF. Written as DNA, the CDR3 is TGCAGCGTTGAACGGGATGACTCCTACGAGCAGTACTTC.

This clonotype showed up many times. The chain uses TRBV25-1 and TRBJ2-3, with D perhaps TRBD1 (6 bases). Germline V CDR1 and CDR2: MGHDK, SYGVNS. Trimming took 4 bases from V and 2 from J, leaving 10 bases between them. This CDR3 is 14 amino acids long. The CDR3 sequence is CASSGEGDTDTQYF. CDR3 DNA sequence: TGTGCCAGCAGTGGAGAGGGGGACACAGATACGCAGTATTTT.

The sample holds a few counts of this clonotype. The V and J genes are TRBV7-9 and TRBJ2-1; D is possibly TRBD2 (6 bases). The germline V gene has CDR1 SEHNR and CDR2 FQNEAQ (reference sequence). The CDR3 consists of 16 residues. V dropped 7 bases and J dropped 9 bases, with 25 bases sitting between them. The CDR3 protein is CASTTPEGGSRSEQFF. The CDR3 DNA is TGTGCCAGCACCACCCCGGAGGGCGGCTCACGAAGTGAGCAGTTCTTC.

This clonotype was counted at least ten times. V usage is TRBV7-3 and J usage is TRBJ1-6; 10 bases are shared with TRBD1. The length of the CDR3 is 15 residues. The trim removed 4 bases at V and 6 bases at J, leaving 3 bases unmatched. Per the germline V gene, CDR1 is SGHTA and CDR2 is FQGTGA. The CDR3 loop reads CASSYGTGVNSPLHF. The CDR3 DNA is TGTGCCAGCAGCTACGGGACAGGGGTTAATTCACCCCTCCACTTT.

A few counts support this clonotype. The chain joins TRBV28 to TRBJ2-3; 8 bases match TRBD2. The CDR3 runs to 14 residues. V dropped 2 bases and J dropped 6; count of bases not matched to a gene: 4. Germline loops: CDR1 MDHEN, CDR2 SYDVKM. The CDR3 sequence is CASSLGLAGDTQYF. In DNA, the CDR3 is TGTGCCAGCAGTTTAGGGCTAGCGGGCGATACGCAGTATTTT.

This clonotype was seen a handful of times. V usage is TRBV20-1 and J usage is TRBJ2-7; 9 bases match TRBD2. V shed 8 bases, J shed 4 bases, and the junction held 9 bases outside the gene matches. Germline V gene lookup returns CDR1 DFQATT and CDR2 SNEGSKA (reference sequence). The CDR3 is 13 residues long. CDR3 in amino acids: CSPLSGSWYEQYF. CDR3 DNA: TGCAGTCCACTTAGCGGGAGTTGGTACGAGCAGTACTTC.

The rearrangement joins TRBV5-4 to TRBJ2-2; 15 bases are a match to TRBD2. This CDR3 has 19 amino acids. CDR1 and CDR2 (germline): SGHNT, YYREEE (reference sequence). The junction had 9 bases not matched to a gene; V was cut back by 6 bases and J by 0 bases. In DNA form, the CDR3 reads TGTGCCAGCAAGAAGGGGGGACTAGCGGGAGGCCCGAACACCGGGGAGCTGTTTTTT. It is translated as CASKKGGLAGGPNTGELFF. Full variable domain (missing parts from reference TRBV5-4 and TRBJ2-2): ETGVTQSPTHLIKTRGQQVTLRCSSQSGHNTVSWYQQALGQGPQFIFQYYREEENGRGNFPPRFSGLQFPNYSSELNVNALELDDSALYLCASKKGGLAGGPNTGELFFGEGSRLTVL.

This clonotype was detected many times. The J gene is TRBJ2-1, the V gene TRBV11-3; TRBD2 matches 10 bases. Germline lookup yields CDR1 SGHNT and CDR2 YENEEA. V trimming: 4 bases; J trimming: 7 bases; junction bases outside the gene matches: 10. The CDR3 is made up of 16 amino acids. As DNA, the CDR3 is TGTGCCAGCAGCTCCTCAAGCGGGAGGGCCAAAAATGAGCAGTTCTTC. This translates into CASSSSSGRAKNEQFF.

This clonotype was counted many times. The chain is built from TRBV10-3 and TRBJ1-1, with D possibly matching TRBD1 (5 bases). The V end lost 3 bases, the J end lost 7 bases, and 12 bases lay between the germline ends. The CDR3 has 13 residues. CDR1 ENHRY and CDR2 SYGVKD come from the germline V gene. CDR3 in DNA: TGTGCCATCAGTGACAGGGAGGGTTTTGAAGCTTTCTTT. Protein product: CAISDREGFEAFF.

This clonotype has at least ten counts. This sequence joins TRBV11-2 and TRBJ2-7, with D unresolved. This CDR3 comprises 14 residues. Trimming stripped 1 base from V and 1 base from J, with 8 bases between. Germline V gives CDR1 SGHAT, CDR2 FQNNGV. The CDR3 DNA sequence: TGTGCCAGCAGCTTAGGTTTCGGGTCCTACGAGCAGTACTTC. Residues: CASSLGFGSYEQYF.

This clonotype has a count of ten or more. The rearrangement joins TRBV11-2 to TRBJ1-1, with a weak D call TRBD1 (6 bases). CDR1 and CDR2 from the germline V gene are SGHAT and FQNNGV. This CDR3 is 16 amino acids long. The V end lost 6 bases, the J end lost 1 base, and 18 bases lay between the germline ends. CDR3 loop: CASRTLKGQTNTEAFF. Here the CDR3 DNA reads TGTGCCAGCAGAACCCTAAAGGGACAAACGAACACTGAAGCTTTCTTT. The full variable domain, completed using reference TRBV11-2 and TRBJ1-1, is EAGVAQSPRYKIIEKRQSVAFWCNPISGHATLYWYQQILGQGPKLLIQFQNNGVVDDSQLPKDRFSAERLKGVDSTLKIQPAKLEDSAVYLCASRTLKGQTNTEAFFGQGTRLTVV.

V gene TRBV28 combines with J gene TRBJ2-7; 7 positions match TRBD1. This CDR3 is 17 amino acids long. In germline, CDR1 is MDHEN, CDR2 SYDVKM. V gave up 5 bases and J gave up 3 bases; unmatched junction bases: 16. CDR3 sequence: CASSTPNTGEFGYEQYF. The CDR3 region has the DNA TGTGCCAGCAGTACCCCAAACACAGGGGAATTCGGCTACGAGCAGTACTTC. The full variable domain, with the rest looked up from reference TRBV28 and TRBJ2-7, is DVKVTQSSRYLVKRTGEKVFLECVQDMDHENMFWYRQDPGLGLRLIYFSYDVKMKEKGDIPEGYSVSREKKERFSLILESASTNQTSMYLCASSTPNTGEFGYEQYFGPGTRLTVT.

This clonotype was detected a few times. The gene calls are TRBV2 and TRBJ1-5; 8 nucleotides align to TRBD1. J was trimmed by 0 bases and V by 5 bases; bases with no gene match: 3. Germline CDR1 and CDR2: SNHLY and FYNNEI. CDR3 length equals 15 residues. The CDR3 bases are TGTGCCAGCAGTCGGGACAGGATTAGCAATCAGCCCCAGCATTTT. Its protein product is CASSRDRISNQPQHF.

The J gene is TRBJ1-1, the V gene TRBV18, with D perhaps TRBD1 (6 bases). Trimming left V 2 bases short and J 5 bases short, with 12 bases between. Per germline, CDR1 KGHSH and CDR2 LQKENI. CDR3 length: 14 amino acids. The CDR3 loop reads CASSPNGQGTEAFF. The CDR3 DNA follows: TGTGCCAGCTCACCAAACGGGCAGGGGACTGAAGCTTTCTTT.

Remarks on this clonotype: Possible read error: a much larger clone is one base away. The chain uses TRBV6-2 or TRBV6-3 and TRBJ2-1; 7 nucleotides line up with TRBD2. Trimming at V came to 0 bases and at J to 9 bases, leaving 11 bases not matched to a gene. This CDR3 comprises 16 residues. Germline-derived CDR1 and CDR2 are MNHEY and SVGEGT. CDR3 amino acids: CASSYSAGVGFGEQFF. In DNA form, the CDR3 reads TGTGCCAGCAGTTACTCGGCGGGAGTGGGCTTTGGTGAGCAGTTCTTC.